The present TCR beta chain was sequenced within a study of blood T cell repertoires in COVID-19. Overall study: The samples span acute and convalescent COVID-19 from the United States, Italy and Spain. The cDNA or gDNA used as material had been derived from T cells, B-cell-depleted T cells, or PBMCs.

In the original processing: How many nucleated cells were present was estimated from reference gene primer amplification. Here immunoSEQ multiplex PCR was the method, and the copy in TCRdb shows in-frame clones only, minus some. Clonal size and the V and J genes are those of that table, whereas D and trimming came from the DNA. The sample carries 100,000 or so clones, 81% recorded once. The germline V and J ends were trimmed by 4 bases and 2 bases, with 9 bases remaining between them. There are 14 residues in the CDR3. CDR1 is GTSNPN and CDR2 is SVGIG in the germline V gene (reference sequence). The TCR sequence derives from a human donor in a cohort sampled during active COVID-19. Sequencing input: peripheral blood. The J gene is TRBJ1-6, the V gene TRBV30; D is undetermined. In DNA, the CDR3 is TGTGCCTGGAACCTAGAGACCTATAATTCACCCCTCCACTTT. Its protein is CAWNLETYNSPLHF.